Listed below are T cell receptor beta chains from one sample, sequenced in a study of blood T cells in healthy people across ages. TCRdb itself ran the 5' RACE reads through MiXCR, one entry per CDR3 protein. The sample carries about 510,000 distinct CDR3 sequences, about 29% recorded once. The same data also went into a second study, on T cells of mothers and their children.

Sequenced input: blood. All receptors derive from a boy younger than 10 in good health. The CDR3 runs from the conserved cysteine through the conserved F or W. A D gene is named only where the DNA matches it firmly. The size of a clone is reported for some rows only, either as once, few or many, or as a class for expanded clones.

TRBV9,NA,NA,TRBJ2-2,TGTGCCAGCAGCGCAACAACCGGGGAGCTGTTTTTT,CASSATTGELFF
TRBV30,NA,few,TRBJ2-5,TGTGCCTGGGACCGTCAAGAGACCCAGTACTTC,CAWDRQETQYF
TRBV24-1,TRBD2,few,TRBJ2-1,TGCGCCACCAGTGACACAACTAGCGGGGGCTCCTACAATGAGCAGTTCTTC,CATSDTTSGGSYNEQFF
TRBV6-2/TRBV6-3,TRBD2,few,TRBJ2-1,TGTGCCAGTCAACTAGCGGGAGGAAACAATGAGCAGTTCTTC,CASQLAGGNNEQFF
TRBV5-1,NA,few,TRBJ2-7,TGCGCCAGCAGCTTCTTGCCTCGCGACGAGCAGTACTTC,CASSFLPRDEQYF
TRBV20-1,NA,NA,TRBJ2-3,TGCAGTGCTAGAGATGGCGGGGGCGGCACAGATACGCAGTATTTT,CSARDGGGGTDTQYF
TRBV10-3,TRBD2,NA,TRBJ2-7,TGTGCCATCAGTGAGCGAGCGGGGGGCGAGCAGTACTTC,CAISERAGGEQYF
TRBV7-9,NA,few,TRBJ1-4,TGTGCCAGCAGCTTAGAGGGGACTCATGAAAAACTGTTTTTT,CASSLEGTHEKLFF
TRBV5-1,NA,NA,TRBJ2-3,TGCGCCAGCAGCTTGGAAGGGGGGGCCGATACGCAGTATTTT,CASSLEGGADTQYF
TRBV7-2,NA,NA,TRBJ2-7,TGTGCCAGCAGCTTACCCGGACTGGCCTACGAGCAGTACTTC,CASSLPGLAYEQYF
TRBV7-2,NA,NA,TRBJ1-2,TGTGCCAGCAGCCCTGTAATGGAAGGCGGCTACACCTTC,CASSPVMEGGYTF
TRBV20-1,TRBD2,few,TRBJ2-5,TGCAGTGCTAGAGATCTGACTAGCGTAGAAGAGACCCAGTACTTC,CSARDLTSVEETQYF
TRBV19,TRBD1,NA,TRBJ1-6,TGTGCCAGTAGACAGGGGCGGGCACCCCTCCACTTT,CASRQGRAPLHF
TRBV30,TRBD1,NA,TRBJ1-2,TGTGCCTGGAGTGAACAGGGGGCAAGAGGCTACACCTTC,CAWSEQGARGYTF
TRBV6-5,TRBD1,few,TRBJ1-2,TGTGCCAGCAGTTCCAAAGGGACAGGTTTTAACTATGGCTACACCTTC,CASSSKGTGFNYGYTF
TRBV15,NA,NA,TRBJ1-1,TGTGCCACCAGCAGAGAGGCAGGGAAGAACACTGAAGCTTTCTTT,CATSREAGKNTEAFF
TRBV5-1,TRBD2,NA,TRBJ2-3,TGCGCCAGCAGCTTGGGTAGCGGGGGGCACACAGATACGCAGTATTTT,CASSLGSGGHTDTQYF
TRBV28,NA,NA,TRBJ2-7,TGTGCCAGCAGCCAAAGTTTGCGGGAGCAGTACTTC,CASSQSLREQYF
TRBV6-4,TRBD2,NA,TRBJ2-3,TGTGCCAGCAGACGACTAGCGGGGGTGACAGATACGCAGTATTTT,CASRRLAGVTDTQYF
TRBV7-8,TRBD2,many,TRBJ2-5,TGTGCCAGCAGCTTAGGAATAGCGGGAGTAGAGACCCAGTACTTC,CASSLGIAGVETQYF
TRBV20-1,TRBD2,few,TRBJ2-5,TGCAGTGCTAGAGATGTATTGCGGGGGGGCCTACGGCAGGAGACCCAGTACTTC,CSARDVLRGGLRQETQYF
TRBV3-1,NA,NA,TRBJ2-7,TGTGCCAGCAGCCCGACCCGGGTCGAGCAGTACTTC,CASSPTRVEQYF
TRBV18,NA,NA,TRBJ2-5,TGTGCCAGCTCACCCTACGGACAAGGAGGGAAAGAGACCCAGTACTTC,CASSPYGQGGKETQYF